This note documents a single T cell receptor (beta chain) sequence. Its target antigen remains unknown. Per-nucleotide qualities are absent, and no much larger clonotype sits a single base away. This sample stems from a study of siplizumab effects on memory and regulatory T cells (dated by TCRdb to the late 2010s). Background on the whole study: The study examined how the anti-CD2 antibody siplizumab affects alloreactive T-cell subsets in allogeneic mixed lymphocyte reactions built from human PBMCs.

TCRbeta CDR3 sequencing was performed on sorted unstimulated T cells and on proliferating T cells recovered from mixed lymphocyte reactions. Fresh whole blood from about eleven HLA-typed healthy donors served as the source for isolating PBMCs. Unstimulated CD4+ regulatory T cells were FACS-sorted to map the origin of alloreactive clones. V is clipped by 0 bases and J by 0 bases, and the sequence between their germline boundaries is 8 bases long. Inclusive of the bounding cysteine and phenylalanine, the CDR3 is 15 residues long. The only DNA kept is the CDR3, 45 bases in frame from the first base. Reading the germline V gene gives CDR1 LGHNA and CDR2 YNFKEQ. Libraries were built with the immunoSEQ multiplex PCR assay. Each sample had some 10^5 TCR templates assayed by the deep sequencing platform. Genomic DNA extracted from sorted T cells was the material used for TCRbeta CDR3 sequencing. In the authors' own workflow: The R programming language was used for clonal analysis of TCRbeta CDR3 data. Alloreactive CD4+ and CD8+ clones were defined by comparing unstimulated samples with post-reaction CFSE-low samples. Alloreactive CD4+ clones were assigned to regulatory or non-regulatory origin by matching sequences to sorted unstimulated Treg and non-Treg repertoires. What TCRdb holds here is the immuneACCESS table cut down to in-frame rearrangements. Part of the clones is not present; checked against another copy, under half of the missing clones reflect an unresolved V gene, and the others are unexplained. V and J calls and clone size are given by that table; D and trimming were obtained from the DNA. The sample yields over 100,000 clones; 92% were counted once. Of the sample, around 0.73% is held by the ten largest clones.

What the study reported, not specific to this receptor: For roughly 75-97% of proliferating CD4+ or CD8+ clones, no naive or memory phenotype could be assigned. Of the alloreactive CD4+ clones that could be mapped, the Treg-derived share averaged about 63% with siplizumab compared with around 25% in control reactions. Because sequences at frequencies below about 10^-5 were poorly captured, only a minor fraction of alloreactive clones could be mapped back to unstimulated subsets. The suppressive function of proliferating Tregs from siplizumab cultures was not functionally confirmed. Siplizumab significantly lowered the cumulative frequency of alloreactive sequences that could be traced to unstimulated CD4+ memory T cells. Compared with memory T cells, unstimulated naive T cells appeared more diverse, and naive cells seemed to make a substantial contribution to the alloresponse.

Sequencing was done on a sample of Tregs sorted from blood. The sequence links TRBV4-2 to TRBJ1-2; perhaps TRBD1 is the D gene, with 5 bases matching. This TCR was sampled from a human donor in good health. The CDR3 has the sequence CASSQEDTSNYGYTF. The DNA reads TGTGCCAGCAGCCAAGAGGACACATCTAACTATGGCTACACCTTC.